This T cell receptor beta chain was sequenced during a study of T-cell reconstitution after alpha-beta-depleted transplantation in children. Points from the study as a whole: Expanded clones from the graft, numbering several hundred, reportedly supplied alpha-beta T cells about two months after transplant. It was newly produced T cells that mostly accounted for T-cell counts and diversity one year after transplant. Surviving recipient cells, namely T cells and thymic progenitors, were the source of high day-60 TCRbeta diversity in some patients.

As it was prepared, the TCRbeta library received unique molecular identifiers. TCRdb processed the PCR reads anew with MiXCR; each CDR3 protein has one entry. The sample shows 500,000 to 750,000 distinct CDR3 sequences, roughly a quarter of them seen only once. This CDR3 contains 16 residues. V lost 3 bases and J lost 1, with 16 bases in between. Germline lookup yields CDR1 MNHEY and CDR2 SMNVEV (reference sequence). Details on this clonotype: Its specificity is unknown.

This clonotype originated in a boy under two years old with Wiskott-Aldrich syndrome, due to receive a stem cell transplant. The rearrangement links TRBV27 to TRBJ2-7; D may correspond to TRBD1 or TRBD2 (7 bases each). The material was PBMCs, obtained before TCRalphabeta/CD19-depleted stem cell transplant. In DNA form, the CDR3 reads TGTGCCAGCAGTTTTGGGGGGGGCAGGGGGTCCTACGAGCAGTACTTC. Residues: CASSFGGGRGSYEQYF.